The present TCR beta chain was sequenced within a study of T cell responses to AZD1222 COVID-19 vaccine. Study in general: Timing groups of about 4 and about 12 weeks for second doses were pooled.

Study conclusions and caveats: Only after the peak T cell response were repertoires sampled. Nearly half of unique spike-specific TCRs reportedly avoided B.1.351 and B.1.1.7 mutated regions. Only a handful of AZD1222 recipients, more than 5 in all, had baseline seropositivity.

Clones were read by immunoSEQ multiplex PCR, and TCRdb kept only the in-frame ones, dropping some. The data contain roughly 180,000 clones, approximately 90% of them seen just once; the ten biggest clones take up about 2.5%. Concerning this clone itself: Its antigen is not identified.

Sequencing was performed on peripheral blood, taken on day 0 of AZD1222 vaccination. This clonotype was obtained from an adult in good health.

The CDR3 coding sequence is TGCAGTGCTAGTAATCTAGCGGGAGGGTACAATGAGCAGTTCTTC. Translating gives CSASNLAGGYNEQFF. J is TRBJ2-1 and V is TRBV20-1; 12 positions match TRBD2. CDR1 is DFQATT, CDR2 SNEGSKA, per germline (reference sequence). The trim removed 3 bases at V and 4 bases at J, leaving 4 bases unmatched. The CDR3 is 15 residues long.